This T cell receptor beta chain is drawn from a study of tumor and adjacent non-tumor tissue in lung cancer. TCRbeta libraries were built with three rounds of nested PCR, modified from ARM-PCR. One entry per CDR3 protein results from TCRdb running MiXCR on the multiplex PCR reads. The data show about 75,000 distinct CDR3 sequences, about three quarters seen once. The CDR3 totals 11 residues. CDR1 and CDR2 from the germline V gene are MDHEN and SYDVKM. V lost 4 bases to trimming and J lost 7 bases, with 8 bases between them. This sample's RNA came from whole unsorted tissue. A note on this clonotype: A read error may be the cause here, since a much bigger clone is one base away.

Specimen: lung tumor tissue. This TCR was recovered from a woman in her forties or fifties with non-small cell lung cancer. This rearrangement joins TRBV28 to TRBJ2-7; TRBD2 might be the D (5 bases). The CDR3 bases are TGTGCCAGCAGTTCCGGGGAGGAGCAGTACTTC. It encodes CASSSGEEQYF.